This T cell receptor beta chain originates from a study of T-cell memory formation after mild COVID-19. This clonotype occurred a few times. The antigen is unknown. Findings of the study overall: CD4+ contracting clones were found mainly in CM and EM, and CD8+ ones in EMRA. CD4/CD8 balance held among clones contracting day 15 to 85, and later expanders leaned CD4+. The appearance of some responding clones in pre-infection memory suggested that cross-reactive memory joined. Second-wave clones peaking on day 37 lacked confirmed SARS-CoV-2 specificity.

Using its own MiXCR run on the 5' RACE reads, TCRdb lists one record per CDR3 protein. The table shows fewer than 250,000 distinct CDR3 sequences, with roughly a tenth occurring only once. Germline V CDR1 and CDR2: SEHNR, FQNEAQ (reference sequence). The CDR3 spans 13 residues. Trimming took off 5 bases at V and 5 bases at J, with 9 bases between the two ends. This chain joins TRBV7-9 and TRBJ1-4; D is undetermined. The sequence came from a man aged 18 to 29 who had mild COVID-19 (a few samples of this study predate the infection). Cell type and time point are not known. Sequencing was performed on PBMCs or a T cell subset sorted from them (not recorded which). The CDR3 region is CASSPRRNEKLFF. In DNA form, the CDR3 reads TGTGCCAGCAGCCCCAGGAGGAATGAAAAACTGTTTTTT.